This TCR beta chain was obtained from a study of OX40 agonist ivuxolimab in advanced cancers. Overall study results and limits: CD8+ T cells (on average) carried more expanded clones than CD4+ T cells. What antigens the expanded peripheral T cells recognized was never established.

V was shortened by 5 bases and J by 4 bases, with 14 bases between the two germline ends. Germline lookup yields CDR1 SGHTA and CDR2 FQGNSA. The CDR3 spans 14 residues. A remark on this clone: Its specificity is not known.

Repertoires were generated with immunoSEQ multiplex PCR, while TCRdb's copy carries only in-frame clones and drops some. In the table there are tens of thousands of clones, around 89% of which are singletons. This TCR came from an adult with an advanced solid tumor such as melanoma, head and neck, liver or kidney cancer. Material: CD4+ or CD8+ T cells sorted from blood, obtained in a trial of the OX40 agonist ivuxolimab. This chain uses TRBV7-2 with TRBJ1-2, with D tentatively TRBD1 (6 bases). For the CDR3, the DNA is TGTGCCAGCAGCCCCTTGGACAGAATCTATGGCTACACCTTC. Its protein is CASSPLDRIYGYTF. The variable domain in full, completed from reference TRBV7-2 and TRBJ1-2, reads GAGVSQSPSNKVTEKGKDVELRCDPISGHTALYWYRQSLGQGLEFLIYFQGNSAPDKSGLPSDRFSAERTGGSVSTLTIQRTQQEDSAVYLCASSPLDRIYGYTFGSGTRLTVV.